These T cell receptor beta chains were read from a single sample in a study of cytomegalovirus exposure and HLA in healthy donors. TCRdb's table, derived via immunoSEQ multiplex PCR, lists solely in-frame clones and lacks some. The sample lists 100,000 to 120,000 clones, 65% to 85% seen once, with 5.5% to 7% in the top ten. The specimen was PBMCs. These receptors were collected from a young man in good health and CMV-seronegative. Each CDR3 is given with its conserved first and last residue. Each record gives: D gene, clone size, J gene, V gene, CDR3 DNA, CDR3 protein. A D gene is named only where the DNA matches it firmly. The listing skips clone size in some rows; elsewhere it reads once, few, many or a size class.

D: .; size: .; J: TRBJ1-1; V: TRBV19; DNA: TGTGCCAGTGGGCCGACTGAAGCTTTCTTT; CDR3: CASGPTEAFF
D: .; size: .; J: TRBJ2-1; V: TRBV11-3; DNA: TGTGCCAGCAGCTTACAGACAGCCTACAATGAGCAGTTCTTC; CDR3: CASSLQTAYNEQFF
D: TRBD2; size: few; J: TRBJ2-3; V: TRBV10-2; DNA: TGCGCCAGCGAATTTGGACTAGCGGGCAAAGAGGGATCGGATACGCAGTATTTT; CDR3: CASEFGLAGKEGSDTQYF
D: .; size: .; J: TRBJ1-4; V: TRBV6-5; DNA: TGTGCCAGCAGTTTCCGACAGTCAACTAATGAAAAACTGTTTTTT; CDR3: CASSFRQSTNEKLFF
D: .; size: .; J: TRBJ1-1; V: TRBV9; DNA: TGTGCCAGCAGCGTAGGGGGACTAAGTTGGACTGAAGCTTTCTTT; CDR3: CASSVGGLSWTEAFF
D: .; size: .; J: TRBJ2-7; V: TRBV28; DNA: TGTGCCAGCAGCCGGGAGGGACAGGGAGGGTACGAGCAGTACTTC; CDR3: CASSREGQGGYEQYF
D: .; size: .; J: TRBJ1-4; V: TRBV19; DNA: TGTGCCAGTAGGACCCTAGAGGCTAATGAAAAACTGTTTTTT; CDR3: CASRTLEANEKLFF
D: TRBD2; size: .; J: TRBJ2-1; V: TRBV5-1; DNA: TGCGCCAGCAGCTTAGCCGGGACTAGCGGGAGATATGAGCAGTTCTTC; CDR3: CASSLAGTSGRYEQFF
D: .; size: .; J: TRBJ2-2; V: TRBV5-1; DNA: TGCGCCAGCAGCTTGCCGCAGGGAGGCACCGGGGAGCTGTTTTTT; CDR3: CASSLPQGGTGELFF
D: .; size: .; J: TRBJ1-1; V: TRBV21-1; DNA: TGTGCCAGCAGCAAAGCTAGGACAGGGGGCTTGGGGGACACTGAAGCTTTCTTT; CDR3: CASSKARTGGLGDTEAFF
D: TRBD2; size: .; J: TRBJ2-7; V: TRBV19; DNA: TGTGCCAGTAGTACCATAGCGGGAGGCTCCTACGAGCAGTACTTC; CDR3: CASSTIAGGSYEQYF
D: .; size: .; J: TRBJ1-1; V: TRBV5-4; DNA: TGTGCCAGCAGCCCACGGGTGGGGATGGGCGGGGGAACTGAAGCTTTCTTT; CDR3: CASSPRVGMGGGTEAFF
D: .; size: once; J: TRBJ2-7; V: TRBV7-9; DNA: TGTGCCAGCAGGGAAACAGGGATTGACTACGAGCAGTACTTC; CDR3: CASRETGIDYEQYF
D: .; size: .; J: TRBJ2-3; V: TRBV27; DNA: TGTGCCAGCCAGGACTGGGATATGGATACGCAGTATTTT; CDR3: CASQDWDMDTQYF
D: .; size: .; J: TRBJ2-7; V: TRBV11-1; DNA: TGTGCCAGCAGTGACAGGCGACTTACCTACGAGCAGTACTTC; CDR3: CASSDRRLTYEQYF
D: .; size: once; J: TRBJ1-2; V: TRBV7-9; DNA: TGTTCCAGCAGCTCCCAGGGATGGGGCTACACCTTC; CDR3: CSSSSQGWGYTF
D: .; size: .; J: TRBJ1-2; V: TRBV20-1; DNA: TGCAGGGGGGGGGACATTCAGGATTACACCTTC; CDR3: CRGGDIQDYTF
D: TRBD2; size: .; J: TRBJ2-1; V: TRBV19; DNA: TGTGCCAGTAGTATTGGGACTAGCGGCCACAATGAGCAGTTCTTC; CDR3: CASSIGTSGHNEQFF
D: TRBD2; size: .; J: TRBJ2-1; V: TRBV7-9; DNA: TGTGCCAGCAGCTTGGGCACTAGCGGGGTTGGCAATGAGCAGTTCTTC; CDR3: CASSLGTSGVGNEQFF
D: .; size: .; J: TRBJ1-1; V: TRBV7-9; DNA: TGTGCCAGCAGCTTATGGGTTTCGGGCACTGAAGCTTTCTTT; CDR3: CASSLWVSGTEAFF
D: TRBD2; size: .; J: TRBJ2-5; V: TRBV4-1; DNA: TGCGCCAGCAGCCAAGATGGCGGGAGGGCCGTGGAGACCCAGTACTTC; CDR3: CASSQDGGRAVETQYF
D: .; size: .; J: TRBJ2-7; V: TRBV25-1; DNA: TGTGCCAGCAGTGGAACAGGCCCCCGAGGCTCCTACGAGCAGTACTTC; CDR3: CASSGTGPRGSYEQYF
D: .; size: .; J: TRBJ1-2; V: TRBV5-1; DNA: TGCGCCAGCAGCTCGGGGGGCCATGGCTACACCTTC; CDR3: CASSSGGHGYTF